Sequencing of this TCR beta chain was carried out in a study of shared clonotypes between healthy human individuals. V trimming: 3 bases; J trimming: 1 base; junction bases outside the gene matches: 5. CDR3 size: 15 residues. Germline V gene lookup returns CDR1 MDHEN and CDR2 SYDVKM. The data were produced by immunoSEQ multiplex PCR, yet TCRdb's version contains in-frame clones alone and is incomplete. The repertoire has 600,000 to 750,000 clones, roughly 87% of them found once; the top ten carry about a third. The sample was memory CD8+ T cells from PBMCs. The subset: CD45RO+ cells pooled with CCR7-negative TemRA cells. The TCR originated in a man aged 18 to 29 in good health. Some clones in this sample may be carry-over from other donors' samples. The V gene is TRBV28, the J gene TRBJ1-1, with 7 bases fitting TRBD1. The CDR3 sequence: CASSFPGGRNTEAFF. CDR3 nucleotide sequence: TGTGCCAGCAGTTTCCCAGGGGGGAGGAACACTGAAGCTTTCTTT.